These 5 T cell receptor beta chains share one sample of origin, sequenced in a study of blood T cell repertoires in COVID-19. Produced via immunoSEQ multiplex PCR; TCRdb's table is partial and in-frame only. Of approximately 200,000 clones listed, 70% to 90% are singletons. The sequencing sample was made of peripheral blood. The receptor source for this set is a man aged 40-50 years with acute or convalescent COVID-19.

The genes are TRBV5-6 and TRBJ2-7; a possible D gene is TRBD2 (6 bases). Deletions cut 1 base from V and 6 bases from J, with 14 bases between. Germline V gene sequence: CDR1 SGHDT, CDR2 YYEEEE. This CDR3 comprises 14 residues. CDR3 protein: CASSLTSKGAEQYF. The CDR3 DNA reads TGTGCCAGCAGCTTGACTAGCAAAGGGGCCGAGCAGTACTTC.

This clone came up a few times. The J gene is TRBJ1-1, the V gene TRBV6-6, with TRBD1 as a possible D gene (5 bases). Trimming took 5 bases from V and 0 from J, leaving 10 bases between them. The CDR3 spans 14 residues. Germline V CDR1 and CDR2: MNHNY, SVGAGI (reference sequence). The chain's CDR3 is CASSGGIMNTEAFF. The CDR3 nucleotides read TGTGCCAGCAGTGGGGGGATCATGAACACTGAAGCTTTCTTT.

V gene TRBV4-1 combines with J gene TRBJ1-6; D gene ambiguous. Germline CDR1 and CDR2: MGHRA and YSYEKL. Between the trimmed V and J ends, which lost 2 bases and 0 bases, there was a span of 8 bases. The CDR3 runs 16 residues. This chain's CDR3 is CASSQTAASYNSPLHF. As DNA, the CDR3 is TGCGCCAGCAGCCAAACAGCAGCCTCCTATAATTCACCCCTCCACTTT.

This chain uses TRBV6-5 with TRBJ1-1; 7 nucleotides line up with TRBD1. This CDR3 is built from 11 residues. Germline CDR1 reads MNHEY; CDR2 reads SVGAGI. J was trimmed by 10 bases and V by 7 bases; bases with no gene match: 6. The CDR3 DNA follows: TGTGCCAGCAACAGGGGAGAGGGAGCTTTCTTT. Translated: CASNRGEGAFF.

This clone was detected once. The CDR3 reads CASSSPGGHLDYGYTF. As DNA, the CDR3 is TGTGCCAGCAGCTCACCGGGAGGGCACTTGGACTATGGCTACACCTTC. The chain couples TRBV7-9 to TRBJ1-2; D is unclear. Germline-derived CDR1 and CDR2 are SEHNR and FQNEAQ (reference sequence). CDR3 length: 16 amino acids. V was trimmed by 4 bases and J by 3 bases, leaving 18 bases between them. Complete variable domain (other parts from reference TRBV7-9 and TRBJ1-2): DTGVSQNPRHKITKRGQNVTFRCDPISEHNRLYWYRQTLGQGPEFLTYFQNEAQLEKSRLLSDRFSAERPKGSFSTLEIQRTEQGDSAMYLCASSSPGGHLDYGYTFGSGTRLTVV.